These 9 T cell receptor beta chains were sequenced from one sample in a study of blood T cell repertoires in COVID-19. Repertoires were generated with immunoSEQ multiplex PCR, while TCRdb's copy carries only in-frame clones and drops some. The sample includes about 130,000 clones, approximately 90% of them seen just once. The sequenced material came from peripheral blood. The origin of the receptors is a man in his fifties or sixties with active or convalescent COVID-19.

The V call is TRBV15, the J call TRBJ2-7; D might be TRBD2 (5 bases). Germline loops: CDR1 LNHNV, CDR2 YYDKDF (reference sequence). This CDR3 spans 15 amino acids. V dropped 0 bases and J dropped 2 bases, with 11 bases sitting between them. The DNA of the CDR3 is TGTGCCACCAGCAGAGATCTTGGAGGACCCTACGAGCAGTACTTC. This codes for CATSRDLGGPYEQYF.

The chain is built from TRBV19 and TRBJ2-1; 7 bases match TRBD2. Germline values: CDR1 LNHDA, CDR2 SQIVND (reference sequence). The CDR3 is 17 residues long. The ends lost 5 bases at V and 8 bases at J; junction bases unmatched: 18. The chain's CDR3 is CASSLPPGGLPGDEQFF. CDR3 bases: TGTGCCAGTAGTCTACCCCCGGGGGGACTCCCGGGGGATGAGCAGTTCTTC.

The V and J genes are TRBV7-2 and TRBJ2-5; D gene ambiguous. This CDR3 region has 13 residues. Germline CDR1 SGHTA, CDR2 FQGNSA. V was cut by 6 bases and J by 1 base, with 9 bases left in between. CDR3 DNA sequence: TGTGCCAGCAGACCCGACTCCCAAGAGACCCAGTACTTC. Translated: CASRPDSQETQYF. The complete variable domain, with remaining parts taken from reference TRBV7-2 and TRBJ2-5, reads GAGVSQSPSNKVTEKGKDVELRCDPISGHTALYWYRQSLGQGLEFLIYFQGNSAPDKSGLPSDRFSAERTGGSVSTLTIQRTQQEDSAVYLCASRPDSQETQYFGPGTRLLVL.

Turning to this clone: The junction departs from germline at one end; a sequencing error may be responsible. The chain couples TRBV7-2 to TRBJ2-1; possibly TRBD1 for D (6 bases). Germline V gene data show CDR1 as SGHTA and CDR2 as FQGNSA. This CDR3 has 15 amino acids. CDR3 sequence reads: CASSLAGVPYNEQFF. CDR3 bases: TGTGCCAGCAGCCTAGCAGGGGTTCCTTACAATGAGCAGTTCTTC.

J is TRBJ2-2 and V is TRBV5-1; 9 nucleotides align to TRBD2. J lost 6 bases, V lost 6 bases, and 6 bases had no gene match. The CDR3 extends over 14 amino acids. Looked up from germline, CDR1 is SGHRS and CDR2 is YFSETQ. For the CDR3, the DNA is TGCGCCAGCACCCTAGCGGGATCTTCCGGGGAGCTGTTTTTT. Its protein product is CASTLAGSSGELFF. Using reference TRBV5-1 and TRBJ2-2 for the parts outside the CDR3, the full variable domain is KAGVTQTPRYLIKTRGQQVTLSCSPISGHRSVSWYQQTPGQGLQFLFEYFSETQRNKGNFPGRFSGRQFSNSRSEMNVSTLELGDSALYLCASTLAGSSGELFFGEGSRLTVL.

The chain has TRBV30 and TRBJ1-4, with TRBD1 matching 7 bases. The trim removed 5 bases at V and 5 bases at J, leaving 8 bases unmatched. The CDR3 extends over 14 amino acids. Germline assignment: CDR1 GTSNPN and CDR2 SVGIG (reference sequence). The CDR3 DNA sequence: TGTGCCTGGTCCGTCGGACAGGTGAATGAAAAACTGTTTTTT. It translates to CAWSVGQVNEKLFF.

This clone has only a few counts. This chain connects TRBV19 to TRBJ1-2, with 7 nucleotides matching TRBD1. The V and J ends lost 7 bases and 3 bases, in that order; junction bases with no gene match: 11. This CDR3 spans 15 amino acids. In germline, CDR1 is LNHDA, CDR2 SQIVND (reference sequence). CDR3 region: CASTLMNRGDYGYTF. CDR3 DNA sequence: TGTGCCAGTACCCTAATGAACAGGGGCGACTATGGCTACACCTTC.

The CDR3 sequence: CAWSLTPDEQFF. The CDR3 DNA is TGTGCCTGGAGTCTCACTCCTGATGAGCAGTTCTTC. The chain links TRBV30 to TRBJ2-1, with D unresolved. Trimming removed 2 bases at V and 8 bases at J, with 10 bases between. The CDR3 runs 12 residues. The germline CDR1 and CDR2 sequences are GTSNPN and SVGIG (reference sequence).

V usage is TRBV24-1 and J usage is TRBJ1-2; 9 positions match TRBD1. The CDR3 is 13 amino acids. Germline CDR1 is KGHDR and CDR2 is SFDVKD. Trimming removed 8 bases from V and 4 bases from J; junction bases left unmatched: 4. CDR3 protein: CATTRGQGYGYTF. The CDR3 DNA follows: TGTGCCACCACCCGGGGACAGGGCTATGGCTACACCTTC.